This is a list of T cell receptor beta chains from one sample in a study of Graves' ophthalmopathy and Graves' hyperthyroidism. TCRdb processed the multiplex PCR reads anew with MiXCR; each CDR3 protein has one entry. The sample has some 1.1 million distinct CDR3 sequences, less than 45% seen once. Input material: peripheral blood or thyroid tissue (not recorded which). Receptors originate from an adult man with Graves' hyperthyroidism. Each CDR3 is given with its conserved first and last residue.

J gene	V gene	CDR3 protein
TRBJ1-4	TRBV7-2	CASSHSRDRGAEKLFF
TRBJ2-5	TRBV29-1	CSVGQGPYGETQYF
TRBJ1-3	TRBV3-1	CASSQRTSGNTIYF
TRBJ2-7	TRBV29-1	CRSTLPSSYEQYF
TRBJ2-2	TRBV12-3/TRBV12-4	CASSARANTGELFF
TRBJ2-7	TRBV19	CASSPRIQQGVQGLYEQYF
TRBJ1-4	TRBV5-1	CASSRTGPTNEKLFF
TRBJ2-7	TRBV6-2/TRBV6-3	CASSHLRDRGEQYF
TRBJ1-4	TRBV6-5	CASRDVRGTEKLFF
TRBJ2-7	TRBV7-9	CASTEGGGARKQYF
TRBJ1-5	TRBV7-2	CASRSVGNQPKHF
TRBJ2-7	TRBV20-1	CSVRDRGLADYEQYF
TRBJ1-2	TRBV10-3	CAISEDRDYGYTF
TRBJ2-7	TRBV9	CASSVRTGETYEQYF
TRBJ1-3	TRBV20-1	CSAREGHHSGNTIYF
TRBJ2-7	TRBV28	CASRSQTGGRTYEQYF
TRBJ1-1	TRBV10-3	CAISGSTYTEAFF
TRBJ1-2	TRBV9	CASSNGGYTF
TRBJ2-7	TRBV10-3	CAISSGPGTYEQYF
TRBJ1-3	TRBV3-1	CASRARDRARNTIYF
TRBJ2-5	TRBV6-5	CASAHRGPGETQYF
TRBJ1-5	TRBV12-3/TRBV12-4	CASSLGSTRQLTGYQPQHF
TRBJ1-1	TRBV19	CASSARGLTEAFF
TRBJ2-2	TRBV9	CASSVEIGELFF
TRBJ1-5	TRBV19	CASSGWSNQPQHF
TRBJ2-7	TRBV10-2	CASSEPTGYSYEQYF
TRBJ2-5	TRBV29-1	CSLAETQYF
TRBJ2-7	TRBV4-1	CASSHMLVREEQYF
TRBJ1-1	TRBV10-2	CASSPWGRSGGNTEAFF
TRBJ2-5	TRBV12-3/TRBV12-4	CASSATGSQEAQYF
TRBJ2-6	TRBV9	CASSQQGQGAGANVLTF
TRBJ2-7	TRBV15	CATSWGGAIPYF
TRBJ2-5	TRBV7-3	CASSMTSGEQETQYF
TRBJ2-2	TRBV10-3	CAISDEGGTGELFF
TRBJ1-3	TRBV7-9	CASSRSQDYGNTIYF
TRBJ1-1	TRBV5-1	CASSSRGIGTEAFF
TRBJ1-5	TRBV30	CAWRGTGGEVSNQPQHF
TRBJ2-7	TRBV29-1	CSVVALESYEQYF
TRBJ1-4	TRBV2	CASNPTSTGEREKLFF
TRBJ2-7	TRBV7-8	CASSHPDPGQGYSEQYF
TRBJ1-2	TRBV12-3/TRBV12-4	CASSFGGEGPGGYTF
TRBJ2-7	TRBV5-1	CASSSGTSEYEQYF
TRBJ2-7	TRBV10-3	CASRNRGGEQYF
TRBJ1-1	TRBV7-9	CASSSLSNTEAFF
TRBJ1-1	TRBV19	CASSRQSQDTEAFF
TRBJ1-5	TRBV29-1	CSVSQAGSGQPQHF
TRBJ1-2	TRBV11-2	CASIEVGGYRYGYTF
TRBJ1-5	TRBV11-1	CAYTVLDQPQHF
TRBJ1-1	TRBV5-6	CASSLRTGIMTEAFF
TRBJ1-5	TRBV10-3	CAISNGDRAQQPQHF